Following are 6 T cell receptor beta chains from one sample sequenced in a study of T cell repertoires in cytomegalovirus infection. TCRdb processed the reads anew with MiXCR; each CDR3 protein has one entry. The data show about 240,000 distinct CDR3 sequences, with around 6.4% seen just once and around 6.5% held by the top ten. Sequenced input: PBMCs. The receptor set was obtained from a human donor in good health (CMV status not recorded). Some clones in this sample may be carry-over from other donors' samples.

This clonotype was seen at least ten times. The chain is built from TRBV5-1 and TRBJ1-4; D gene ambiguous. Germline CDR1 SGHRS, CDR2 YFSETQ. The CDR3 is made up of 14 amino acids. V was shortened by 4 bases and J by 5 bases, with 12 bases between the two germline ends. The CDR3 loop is CASSRDGENEKLFF. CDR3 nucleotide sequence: TGCGCCAGCAGCCGAGACGGAGAAAATGAAAAACTGTTTTTT.

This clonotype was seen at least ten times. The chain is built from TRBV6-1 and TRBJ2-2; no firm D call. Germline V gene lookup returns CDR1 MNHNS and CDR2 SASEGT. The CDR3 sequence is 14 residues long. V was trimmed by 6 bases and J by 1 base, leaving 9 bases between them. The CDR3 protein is CASSSDLNTGELFF. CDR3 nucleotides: TGTGCCAGCAGCTCCGACCTGAACACCGGGGAGCTGTTTTTT.

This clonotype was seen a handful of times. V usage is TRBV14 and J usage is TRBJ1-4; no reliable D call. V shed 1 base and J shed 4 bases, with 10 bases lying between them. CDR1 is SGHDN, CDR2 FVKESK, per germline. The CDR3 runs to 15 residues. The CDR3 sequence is CASSQVPWGNEKLFF. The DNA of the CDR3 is TGTGCCAGCAGCCAAGTCCCTTGGGGTAATGAAAAACTGTTTTTT.

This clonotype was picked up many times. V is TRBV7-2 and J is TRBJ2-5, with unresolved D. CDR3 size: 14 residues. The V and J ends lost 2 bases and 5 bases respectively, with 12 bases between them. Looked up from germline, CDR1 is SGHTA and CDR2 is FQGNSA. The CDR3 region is CASSLFSNKETQYF. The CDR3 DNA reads TGTGCCAGCAGCTTATTCAGTAATAAGGAGACCCAGTACTTC. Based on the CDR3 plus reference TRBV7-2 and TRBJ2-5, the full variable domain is GAGVSQSPSNKVTEKGKDVELRCDPISGHTALYWYRQSLGQGLEFLIYFQGNSAPDKSGLPSDRFSAERTGGSVSTLTIQRTQQEDSAVYLCASSLFSNKETQYFGPGTRLLVL.

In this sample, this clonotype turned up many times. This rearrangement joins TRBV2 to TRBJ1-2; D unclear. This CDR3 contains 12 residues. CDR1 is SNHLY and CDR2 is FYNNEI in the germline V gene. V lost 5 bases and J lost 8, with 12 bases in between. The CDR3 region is CASSITLLGYTF. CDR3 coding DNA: TGTGCCAGCAGTATCACCCTTCTCGGCTACACCTTC.

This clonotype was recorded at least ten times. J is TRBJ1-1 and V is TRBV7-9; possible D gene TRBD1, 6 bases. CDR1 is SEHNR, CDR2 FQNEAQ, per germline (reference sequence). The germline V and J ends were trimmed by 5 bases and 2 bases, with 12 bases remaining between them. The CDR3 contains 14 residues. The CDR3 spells CASSPRQANTEAFF. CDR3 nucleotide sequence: TGTGCCAGCAGCCCCCGACAGGCAAACACTGAAGCTTTCTTT.